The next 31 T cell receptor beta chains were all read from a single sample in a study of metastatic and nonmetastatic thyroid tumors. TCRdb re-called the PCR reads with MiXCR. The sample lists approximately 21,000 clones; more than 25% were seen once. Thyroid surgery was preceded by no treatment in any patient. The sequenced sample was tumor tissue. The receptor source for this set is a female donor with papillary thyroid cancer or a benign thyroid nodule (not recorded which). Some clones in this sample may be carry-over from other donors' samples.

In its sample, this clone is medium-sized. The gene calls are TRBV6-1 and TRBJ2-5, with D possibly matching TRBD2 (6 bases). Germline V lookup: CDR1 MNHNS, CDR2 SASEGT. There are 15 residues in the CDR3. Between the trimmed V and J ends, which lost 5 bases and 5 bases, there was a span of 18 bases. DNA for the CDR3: TGTGCCAGCAGTTCGCGGGACGGACATTGGGAGACCCAGTACTTC. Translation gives CASSSRDGHWETQYF.

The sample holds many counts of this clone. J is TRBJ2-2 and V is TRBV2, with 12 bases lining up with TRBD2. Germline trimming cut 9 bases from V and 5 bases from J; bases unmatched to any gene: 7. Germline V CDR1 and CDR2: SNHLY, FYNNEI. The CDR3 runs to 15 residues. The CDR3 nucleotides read TGTGCCAGTCATCTAGCGGGGGGGCTTACCGGGGAGCTGTTTTTT. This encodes CASHLAGGLTGELFF.

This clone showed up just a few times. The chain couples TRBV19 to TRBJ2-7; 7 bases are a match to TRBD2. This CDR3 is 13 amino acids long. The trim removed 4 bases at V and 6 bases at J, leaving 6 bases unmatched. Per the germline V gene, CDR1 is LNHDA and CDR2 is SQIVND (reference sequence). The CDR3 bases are TGTGCCAGTAGTAAAGCGGGGATGGGCGAGCAGTACTTC. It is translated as CASSKAGMGEQYF. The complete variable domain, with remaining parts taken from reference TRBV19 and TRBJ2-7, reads DGGITQSPKYLFRKEGQNVTLSCEQNLNHDAMYWYRQDPGQGLRLIYYSQIVNDFQKGDIAEGYSVSREKKESFPLTVTSAQKNPTAFYLCASSKAGMGEQYFGPGTRLTVT.

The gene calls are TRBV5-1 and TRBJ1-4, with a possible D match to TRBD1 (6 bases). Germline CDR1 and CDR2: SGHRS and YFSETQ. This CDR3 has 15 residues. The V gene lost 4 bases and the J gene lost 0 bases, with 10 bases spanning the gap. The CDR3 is CASSPRTATNEKLFF. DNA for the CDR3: TGCGCCAGCAGCCCCAGGACAGCAACTAATGAAAAACTGTTTTTT.

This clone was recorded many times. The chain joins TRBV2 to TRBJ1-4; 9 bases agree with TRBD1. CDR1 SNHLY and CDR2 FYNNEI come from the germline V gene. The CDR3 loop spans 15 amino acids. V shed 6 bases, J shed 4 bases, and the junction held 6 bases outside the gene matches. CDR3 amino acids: CASRGQGSGNEKLFF. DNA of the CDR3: TGTGCCAGCAGAGGACAGGGGAGCGGTAATGAAAAACTGTTTTTT. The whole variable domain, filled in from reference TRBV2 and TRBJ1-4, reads EPEVTQTPSHQVTQMGQEVILRCVPISNHLYFYWYRQILGQKVEFLVSFYNNEISEKSEIFDDQFSVERPDGSNFTLKIRSTKLEDSAMYFCASRGQGSGNEKLFFGSGTQLSVL.

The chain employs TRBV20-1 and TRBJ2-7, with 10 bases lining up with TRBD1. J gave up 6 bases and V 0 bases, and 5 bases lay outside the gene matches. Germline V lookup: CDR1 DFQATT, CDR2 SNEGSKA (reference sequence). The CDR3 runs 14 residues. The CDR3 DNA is TGCAGTGCTAGAGACGGGACAGGGGAGGTCGAGCAGTACTTC. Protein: CSARDGTGEVEQYF.

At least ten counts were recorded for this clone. The CDR3 nucleotides are TGTGCCAGCAGCCCGGGACTAGCGGGGGGGCGCGGGGGTGAGCAGTTCTTC. The encoded protein is CASSPGLAGGRGGEQFF. The chain uses TRBV3-1 and TRBJ2-1; 16 nucleotides match TRBD2. Losses at the gene ends were 4 bases for V and 9 bases for J; bases not matched to a gene: 9. This CDR3 is 17 amino acids long. CDR1 and CDR2 from the germline V gene are LGHDT and YNNKEL (reference sequence).

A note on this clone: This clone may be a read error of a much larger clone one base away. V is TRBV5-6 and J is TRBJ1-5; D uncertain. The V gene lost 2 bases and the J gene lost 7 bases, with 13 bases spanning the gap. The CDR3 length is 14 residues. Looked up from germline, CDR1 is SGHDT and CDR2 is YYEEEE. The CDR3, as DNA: TGTGCCAGCAGCTTTGATCGTGGCCGCCAGCCCCAGCATTTT. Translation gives CASSFDRGRQPQHF.

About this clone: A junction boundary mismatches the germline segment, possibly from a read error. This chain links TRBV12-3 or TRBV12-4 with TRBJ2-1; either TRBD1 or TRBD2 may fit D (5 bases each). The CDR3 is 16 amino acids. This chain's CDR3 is CASSFSHRGSYDEQFF. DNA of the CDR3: TGTGCCAGCAGTTTTTCCCATCGGGGCTCCTACGATGAGCAGTTCTTC.

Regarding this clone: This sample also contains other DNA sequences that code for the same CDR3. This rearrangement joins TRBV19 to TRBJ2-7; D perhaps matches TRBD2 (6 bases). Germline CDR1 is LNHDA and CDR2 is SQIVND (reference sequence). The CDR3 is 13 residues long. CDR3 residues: CATGGQGLGEQYF. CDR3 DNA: TGTGCGACTGGAGGGCAAGGACTCGGCGAGCAGTACTTC.

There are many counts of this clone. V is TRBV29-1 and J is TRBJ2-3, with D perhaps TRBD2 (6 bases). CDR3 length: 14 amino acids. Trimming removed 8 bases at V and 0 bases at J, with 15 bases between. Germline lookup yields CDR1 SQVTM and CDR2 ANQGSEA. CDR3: CSSMEGSSTDTQYF. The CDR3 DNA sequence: TGCAGCTCAATGGAGGGGTCTAGCACAGATACGCAGTATTTT.

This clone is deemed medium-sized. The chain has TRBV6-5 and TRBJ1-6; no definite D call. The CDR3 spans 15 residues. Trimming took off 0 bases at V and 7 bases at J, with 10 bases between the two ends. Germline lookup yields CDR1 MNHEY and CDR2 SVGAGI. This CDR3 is CASSYSTFLNSPLHF. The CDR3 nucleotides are TGTGCCAGCAGTTACTCCACATTTCTGAATTCACCCCTCCACTTT.

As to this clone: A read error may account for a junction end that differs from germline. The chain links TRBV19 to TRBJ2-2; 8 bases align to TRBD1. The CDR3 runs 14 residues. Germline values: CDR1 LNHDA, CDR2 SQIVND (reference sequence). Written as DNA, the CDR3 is TGCGCCAGTGGTGTATTGACAGGGGCCGGGGAGCTGTTTTTT. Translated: CASGVLTGAGELFF.

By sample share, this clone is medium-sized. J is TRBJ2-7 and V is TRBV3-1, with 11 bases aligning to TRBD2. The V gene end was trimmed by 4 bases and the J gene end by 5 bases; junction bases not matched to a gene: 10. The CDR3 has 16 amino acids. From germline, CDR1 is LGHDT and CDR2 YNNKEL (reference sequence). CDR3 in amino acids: CASSLRIAGGQDEQYF. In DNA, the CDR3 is TGTGCCAGCAGCCTGCGAATAGCGGGGGGGCAGGACGAGCAGTACTTC.

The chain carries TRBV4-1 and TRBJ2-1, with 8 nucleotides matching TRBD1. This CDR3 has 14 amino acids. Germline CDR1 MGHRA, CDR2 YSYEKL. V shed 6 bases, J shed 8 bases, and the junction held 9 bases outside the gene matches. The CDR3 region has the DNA TGCGCCAGCAGACTACAGGGGGGAAGCGATGAGCAGTTCTTC. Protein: CASRLQGGSDEQFF.

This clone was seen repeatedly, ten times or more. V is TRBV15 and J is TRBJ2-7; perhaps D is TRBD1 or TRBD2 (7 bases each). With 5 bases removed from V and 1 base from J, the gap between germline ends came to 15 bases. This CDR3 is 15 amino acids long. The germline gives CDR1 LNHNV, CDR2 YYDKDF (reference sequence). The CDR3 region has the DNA TGTGCCACCAGCCGCATTCAGGGGGGGTCCTACGAGCAGTACTTC. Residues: CATSRIQGGSYEQYF.

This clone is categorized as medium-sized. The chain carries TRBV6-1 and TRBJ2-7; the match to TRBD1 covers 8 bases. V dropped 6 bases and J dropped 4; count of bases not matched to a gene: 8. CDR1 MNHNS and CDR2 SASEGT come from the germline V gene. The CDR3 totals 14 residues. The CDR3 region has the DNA TGTGCCAGCAGCGAGACAGGGGTTAAGTACGAGCAGTACTTC. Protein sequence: CASSETGVKYEQYF.

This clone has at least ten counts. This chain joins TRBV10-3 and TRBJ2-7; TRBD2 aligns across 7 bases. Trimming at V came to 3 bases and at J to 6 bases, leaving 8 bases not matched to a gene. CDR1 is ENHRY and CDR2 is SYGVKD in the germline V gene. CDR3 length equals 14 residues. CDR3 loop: CAISETSEDGEQYF. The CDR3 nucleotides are TGTGCCATCAGTGAAACTAGCGAAGACGGCGAGCAGTACTTC.

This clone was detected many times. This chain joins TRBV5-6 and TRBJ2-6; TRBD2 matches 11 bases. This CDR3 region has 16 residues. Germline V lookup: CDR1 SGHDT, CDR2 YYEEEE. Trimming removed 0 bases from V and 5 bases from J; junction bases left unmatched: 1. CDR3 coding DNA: TGTGCCAGCAGCTTGGGACTAGCGGGGAGGGCCAACGTCCTGACTTTC. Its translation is CASSLGLAGRANVLTF.

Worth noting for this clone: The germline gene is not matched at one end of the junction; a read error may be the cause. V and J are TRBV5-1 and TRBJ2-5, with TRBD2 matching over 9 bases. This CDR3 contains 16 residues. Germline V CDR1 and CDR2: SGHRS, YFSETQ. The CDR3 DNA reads TGCGCCAGCAGCTTGGGGAGTAGCGGGAGTTTGGAGACCAAGTACTTC. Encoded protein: CASSLGSSGSLETKYF.

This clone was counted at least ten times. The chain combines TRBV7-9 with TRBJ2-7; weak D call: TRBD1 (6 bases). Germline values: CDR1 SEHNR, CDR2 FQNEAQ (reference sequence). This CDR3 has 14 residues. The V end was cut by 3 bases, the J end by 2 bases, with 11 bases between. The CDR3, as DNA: TGTGCCAGCAGCTTCCAACAGGGTCCCTACGAGCAGTACTTC. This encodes CASSFQQGPYEQYF.

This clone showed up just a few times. As DNA, the CDR3 is TGTGCCAGCAGCTTTTCGTGGGCGGGGGGTTACTACAATGAGCAGTTCTTC. Translated: CASSFSWAGGYYNEQFF. This chain connects TRBV11-1 to TRBJ2-1; 8 bases map to TRBD2. This CDR3 is 17 amino acids long. Germline loops: CDR1 SGHAT, CDR2 FQDESV (reference sequence). The V segment lost 3 bases and the J segment 3 bases; nucleotides outside the gene matches: 10.

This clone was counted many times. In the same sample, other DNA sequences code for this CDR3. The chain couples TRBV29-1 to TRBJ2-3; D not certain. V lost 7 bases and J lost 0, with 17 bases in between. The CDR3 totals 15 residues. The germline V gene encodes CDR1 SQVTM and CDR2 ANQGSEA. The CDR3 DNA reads TGCAGCGCCCCCGGGCTTAGCAGTAGCACAGATACGCAGTATTTT. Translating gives CSAPGLSSSTDTQYF.

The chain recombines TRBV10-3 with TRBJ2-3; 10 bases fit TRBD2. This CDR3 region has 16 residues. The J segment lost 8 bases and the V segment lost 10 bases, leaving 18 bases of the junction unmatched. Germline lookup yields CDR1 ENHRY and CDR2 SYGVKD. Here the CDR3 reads CATALQRGGLAGTQYF. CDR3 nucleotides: TGTGCCACCGCACTTCAGCGGGGGGGCCTTGCAGGTACGCAGTATTTT.

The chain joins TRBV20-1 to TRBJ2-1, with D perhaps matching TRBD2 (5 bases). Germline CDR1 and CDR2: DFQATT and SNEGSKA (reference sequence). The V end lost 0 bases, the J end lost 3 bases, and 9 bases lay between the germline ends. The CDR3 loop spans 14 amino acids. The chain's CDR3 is CSARDTRDYNEQFF. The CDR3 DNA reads TGCAGTGCTAGAGATACTAGAGACTACAATGAGCAGTTCTTC.

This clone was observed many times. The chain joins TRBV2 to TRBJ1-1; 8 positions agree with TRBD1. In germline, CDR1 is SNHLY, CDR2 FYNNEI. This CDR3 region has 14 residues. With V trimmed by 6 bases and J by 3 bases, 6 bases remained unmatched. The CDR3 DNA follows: TGTGCCAGCAGGATCAGGGGGCAGGACACTGAAGCTTTCTTT. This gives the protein CASRIRGQDTEAFF.

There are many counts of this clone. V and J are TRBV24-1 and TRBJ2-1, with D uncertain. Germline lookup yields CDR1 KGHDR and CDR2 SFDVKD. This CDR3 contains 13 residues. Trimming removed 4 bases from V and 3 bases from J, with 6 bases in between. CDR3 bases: TGTGCCACCAGTGAGTCCGACTACAATGAGCAGTTCTTC. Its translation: CATSESDYNEQFF.

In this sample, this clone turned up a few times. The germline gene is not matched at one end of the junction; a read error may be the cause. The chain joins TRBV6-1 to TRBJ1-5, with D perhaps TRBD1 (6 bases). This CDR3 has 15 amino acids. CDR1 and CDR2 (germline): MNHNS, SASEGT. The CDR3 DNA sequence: TGTGCCATCAGTGAACGGACGGACAGTAATCAGCCCCAGCATTTT. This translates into CAISERTDSNQPQHF.

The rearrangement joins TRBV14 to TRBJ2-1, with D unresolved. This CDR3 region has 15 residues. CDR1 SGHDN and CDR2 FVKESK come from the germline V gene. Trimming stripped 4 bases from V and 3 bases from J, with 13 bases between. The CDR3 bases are TGTGCCAGCAGCCTTGGTCTCCTCTACTACAATGAGCAGTTCTTC. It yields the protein CASSLGLLYYNEQFF.

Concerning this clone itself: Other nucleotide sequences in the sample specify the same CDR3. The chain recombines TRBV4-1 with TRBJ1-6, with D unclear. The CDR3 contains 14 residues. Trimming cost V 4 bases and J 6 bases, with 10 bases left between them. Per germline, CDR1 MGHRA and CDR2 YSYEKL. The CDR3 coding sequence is TGCGCCAGCAGCCGGGATGCTGGTAATTCACCCCTCCACTTT. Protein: CASSRDAGNSPLHF.

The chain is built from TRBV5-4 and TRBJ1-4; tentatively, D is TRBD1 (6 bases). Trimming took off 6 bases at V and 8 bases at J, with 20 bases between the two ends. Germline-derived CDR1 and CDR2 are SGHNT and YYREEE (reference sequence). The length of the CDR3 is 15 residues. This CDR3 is CASIFNRALDEKLFF. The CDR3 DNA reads TGTGCCAGCATCTTTAACAGGGCTCTGGACGAAAAACTGTTTTTT.